This T cell receptor beta chain was found in a study of T cells in Graves' hyperthyroidism and ophthalmopathy. Fresh peripheral blood, more than 9 ml, yielded the PBMCs. With V trimmed by 3 bases and J by 5 bases, 8 bases remained unmatched. From germline, CDR1 is SGHTA and CDR2 FQGNSA. The CDR3 is 16 residues long. Amplification of TCR beta CDR3 regions was performed using RNA transcripts as template. RT-PCR in the first round (using the HTBI primer set) targeted the TCR CDR3. TCRdb called the multiplex PCR reads again in MiXCR, with one record for every CDR3 protein. The table shows hundreds of thousands of distinct CDR3 sequences, with 14% to 15% occurring only once.

The origin of this receptor is a young woman with Graves' hyperthyroidism. The sequencing input was blood. The V gene is TRBV7-2, the J gene TRBJ1-1, with 11 bases lining up with TRBD1. CDR3 sequence: CASSLNPGQGATEAFF. Written as DNA, the CDR3 is TGTGCCAGCAGCTTGAATCCCGGACAGGGGGCGACTGAAGCTTTCTTT.